This TCR beta chain was identified in a study of response to subunit inactivated influenza vaccine. One entry per CDR3 protein results from TCRdb running MiXCR on the RT-PCR reads. The sample consists of around 760,000 distinct CDR3 sequences, roughly 13% of them appearing once. V gave up 2 bases and J gave up 3 bases; unmatched junction bases: 2. Germline lookup yields CDR1 SGHRS and CDR2 YFSETQ. The CDR3 length is 15 residues. Source: PBMCs from blood, taken 14 days before vaccination. The origin of this receptor is a man in his forties or fifties who received an inactivated influenza vaccine. V is TRBV5-1 and J is TRBJ2-1; 10 bases are a match to TRBD2. Here the CDR3 reads CASSLLAGIYNEQFF. The CDR3 DNA sequence: TGCGCCAGCAGCTTACTAGCGGGAATCTACAATGAGCAGTTCTTC.